The next 6 T cell receptor beta chains were all read from a single sample in a study of blood T cell repertoires in COVID-19. Method: immunoSEQ multiplex PCR; TCRdb's copy keeps in-frame clones and lacks some. The table records over 250,000 clones, around 86% of them present only once. The material sequenced was peripheral blood. The receptors shown here come from a woman aged 40-49 years who had recovered from COVID-19.

This chain joins TRBV6-5 and TRBJ2-7, with TRBD1 matching 7 bases. Germline V gene sequence: CDR1 MNHEY, CDR2 SVGAGI. J lost 3 bases, V lost 7 bases, and 9 bases had no gene match. This CDR3 region has 14 residues. The CDR3 loop is CASNVRDSSYEQYF. CDR3 DNA: TGTGCCAGCAACGTCCGGGACAGTAGCTACGAGCAGTACTTC.

The chain carries TRBV30 and TRBJ1-3; 7 bases line up with TRBD1. The V gene's germline CDR1 is GTSNPN and CDR2 SVGIG (reference sequence). J lost 4 bases, V lost 2 bases, and 8 bases had no gene match. The CDR3 has 15 amino acids. DNA for the CDR3: TGTGCCTGGAGTCCCCGAGGGGGCAGAGGAAACACCATATATTTT. It is translated as CAWSPRGGRGNTIYF.

The chain combines TRBV2 with TRBJ1-2; D may be TRBD1 (6 bases). V lost 5 bases to trimming and J lost 2 bases, with 12 bases between them. Germline CDR1 and CDR2: SNHLY and FYNNEI. The CDR3 has 14 amino acids. The CDR3 is CASSPDSDNYGYTF. The CDR3, as DNA: TGTGCCAGCAGTCCGGACAGCGACAACTATGGCTACACCTTC.

The chain joins TRBV4-3 to TRBJ1-3, with a weak D call TRBD1 (5 bases). The V end lost 4 bases, the J end lost 4 bases, and 14 bases lay between the germline ends. The CDR3 contains 15 residues. CDR1 LGHNA and CDR2 YSLEER come from the germline V gene. This CDR3 is CASSPLGGRGNTIYF. CDR3 in DNA: TGCGCCAGCAGCCCCCTGGGGGGTAGAGGAAACACCATATATTTT.

The CDR3 region is CASSYSGGVYTEAFF. The CDR3 DNA is TGTGCCAGCAGTTACTCCGGAGGGGTGTATACTGAAGCTTTCTTT. The chain recombines TRBV6-2 or TRBV6-3 with TRBJ1-1; D may be TRBD1 (5 bases). Trimming stripped 0 bases from V and 5 bases from J, with 13 bases between. In germline, CDR1 is MNHEY, CDR2 SVGEGT. The CDR3 is made up of 15 amino acids.

Only a few counts were recorded for this clone. This sequence joins TRBV19 and TRBJ1-5; no clear D gene. The CDR3 has 14 amino acids. Trimming left V 10 bases short and J 2 bases short, with 15 bases between. Looked up from germline, CDR1 is LNHDA and CDR2 is SQIVND (reference sequence). The CDR3 loop reads CATAPKRGNQPQHF. CDR3 DNA: TGTGCCACCGCCCCGAAGCGGGGCAATCAGCCCCAGCATTTT.